This entry concerns a single TCR beta chain. This CDR3 is built from 14 residues. Germline CDR1 reads MNHNS; CDR2 reads SASEGT. V gave up 3 bases and J gave up 9 bases; unmatched junction bases: 5. The data were taken from a study of blood T cell repertoires in COVID-19. Repertoires were generated with immunoSEQ multiplex PCR, while TCRdb's copy carries only in-frame clones and drops some. This sample has some 200,000 clones, with approximately 83% found just once. The sample comprised PBMCs or T cells enriched from blood (not recorded which). This chain connects TRBV6-1 to TRBJ1-6, with 7 nucleotides matching TRBD1. This sequence was found in a woman aged 40 to 50 with acute COVID-19. The CDR3 bases are TGTGCCAGCAGTGAGCCCCGGGACAGTTCACCCCTCCACTTT. Amino acids: CASSEPRDSSPLHF.